Presented here are 30 T cell receptor beta chains from one specimen sequenced in a study of blood T cells in healthy people across ages (dated by TCRdb to the mid-2010s). Library preparation employed 5' RACE. Sequenced using an Illumina HiSeq 2500. A second PCR of about 6 to 11 cycles was performed with a sample-barcoded 5' primer and a J-beta primer mix. The public reads were quality trimmed at Q25 with fastp and then assembled into clones with MiXCR by TCRdb, keeping productive beta chains. CDR3 protein sequences are deduplicated, and each keeps its most common genes and DNA. This sample comprises 1.5 million to 2 million distinct CDR3 sequences, 49% of them detected only once. The leading ten clones occupy around 2.1% of the sample. The specimen was blood. These receptors all come from a woman between 35 and 50 years old in good health.

The rearrangement joins TRBV7-9 to TRBJ1-4; tentatively, D is TRBD1 (6 bases). The CDR3 extends over 16 amino acids. With 3 bases removed from V and 7 bases from J, the gap between germline ends came to 18 bases. CDR1 SEHNR and CDR2 FQNEAQ come from the germline V gene (reference sequence). The CDR3 protein is CASSFPTGLGGEKLFF. The CDR3, as DNA: TGTGCCAGCAGCTTCCCGACAGGACTCGGAGGTGAAAAACTGTTTTTT.

The chain links TRBV30 to TRBJ2-7, with D unresolved. The V end lost 1 base, the J end lost 0 bases, and 4 bases lay between the germline ends. This CDR3 is built from 12 residues. CDR1 and CDR2 from the germline V gene are GTSNPN and SVGIG (reference sequence). The DNA of the CDR3 is TGTGCCTGGAGTGACGGCTCCTACGAGCAGTACTTC. Its translation is CAWSDGSYEQYF. Variable domain in full (rest from reference TRBV30 and TRBJ2-7): SQTIHQWPATLVQPVGSPLSLECTVEGTSNPNLYWYRQAAGRGLQLLFYSVGIGQISSEVPQNLSASRPQDRQFILSSKKLLLSDSGFYLCAWSDGSYEQYFGPGTRLTVT.

The rearrangement joins TRBV7-9 to TRBJ1-5; D unresolved. Germline CDR1 is SEHNR and CDR2 is FQNEAQ (reference sequence). This CDR3 region has 14 residues. Trimming pared 5 bases from V and 1 base from J, leaving 9 bases between. CDR3 in amino acids: CASSHGLSNQPQHF. In nucleotides, the CDR3 is TGTGCCAGCAGCCACGGACTGAGCAATCAGCCCCAGCATTTT.

Written as DNA, the CDR3 is TGCAGCGTTGTAGTTCGGGACAGGGGACACGAGCAGTACTTC. The encoded protein is CSVVVRDRGHEQYF. This rearrangement joins TRBV29-1 to TRBJ2-7, with TRBD1 identical over 10 bases. CDR3 length equals 14 residues. Germline V gene data show CDR1 as SQVTM and CDR2 as ANQGSEA. V dropped 4 bases and J dropped 5; count of bases not matched to a gene: 8.

This chain connects TRBV7-2 to TRBJ1-2; D remains ambiguous. CDR3 size: 15 residues. The V end lost 5 bases, the J end lost 6 bases, and 19 bases lay between the germline ends. Per germline, CDR1 SGHTA and CDR2 FQGNSA. The CDR3 nucleotides are TGTGCCAGCAGCCTAGGGATAGCCCTCCCGAATGGCTACACCTTC. Translating it yields CASSLGIALPNGYTF.

Only a few counts were recorded for this clonotype. The V gene is TRBV6-5, the J gene TRBJ2-3; 9 bases align to TRBD1. In germline, CDR1 is MNHEY, CDR2 SVGAGI. V gave up 7 bases and J gave up 1 base; unmatched junction bases: 3. The CDR3 length is 14 residues. As DNA, the CDR3 is TGTGCCAGCAAAGGGGACAGGGGCACAGATACGCAGTATTTT. It encodes CASKGDRGTDTQYF.

This clonotype was observed once. V and J are TRBV6-2 or TRBV6-3 and TRBJ1-5; D gene uncertain. Germline CDR1 and CDR2: MNHEY and SVGEGT. The CDR3 extends over 15 amino acids. V was pared by 5 bases and J by 7 bases, with 18 bases between. The CDR3: CASSTFDGSRQPQHF. CDR3 coding DNA: TGTGCCAGCAGTACCTTTGACGGCTCCCGGCAGCCCCAGCATTTT.

This chain uses TRBV2 with TRBJ1-4, with D possibly being TRBD1 (6 bases). Germline V gives CDR1 SNHLY, CDR2 FYNNEI. V was shortened by 10 bases and J by 0 bases, with 21 bases between the two germline ends. The CDR3 spans 17 residues. In nucleotides, the CDR3 is TGTGCCACACGCCCGAGAGGGGGAAGATCAACTAATGAAAAACTGTTTTTT. Translation gives CATRPRGGRSTNEKLFF. The entire variable domain, with the rest obtained from reference TRBV2 and TRBJ1-4, is as follows: EPEVTQTPSHQVTQMGQEVILRCVPISNHLYFYWYRQILGQKVEFLVSFYNNEISEKSEIFDDQFSVERPDGSNFTLKIRSTKLEDSAMYFCATRPRGGRSTNEKLFFGSGTQLSVL.

The CDR3 sequence is CASSQGDGEQFF. CDR3 nucleotides: TGCGCCAGCAGCCAAGGAGATGGTGAGCAGTTCTTC. The rearrangement uses TRBV4-3 and TRBJ2-1, with D unresolved. Trimming cost V 1 base and J 9 bases, with 7 bases left between them. This CDR3 spans 12 amino acids. The V gene's germline CDR1 is LGHNA and CDR2 YSLEER.

The chain employs TRBV7-9 and TRBJ1-2, with 12 nucleotides matching TRBD1. The ends lost 4 bases at V and 6 bases at J; junction bases unmatched: 6. The length of the CDR3 is 15 residues. The germline V gene has CDR1 SEHNR and CDR2 FQNEAQ (reference sequence). Written as DNA, the CDR3 is TGTGCCAGCAGCTCCTCCGGGACAGGGGGCCATGGCTACACCTTC. Translation: CASSSSGTGGHGYTF.

V gene TRBV6-5 combines with J gene TRBJ1-1; D gene ambiguous. Trimming took off 0 bases at V and 6 bases at J, with 14 bases between the two ends. The CDR3 spans 15 residues. CDR1 and CDR2 from the germline V gene are MNHEY and SVGAGI. CDR3 bases: TGTGCCAGCAGTTACTCGGGCGATTCCAACGCTGAAGCTTTCTTT. Its protein product is CASSYSGDSNAEAFF.

The chain uses TRBV6-2 or TRBV6-3 and TRBJ2-1, with TRBD2 matching 12 bases. The CDR3 runs 17 residues. Germline loops: CDR1 MNHEY, CDR2 SVGEGT. After removal of 8 bases from V and 0 bases from J, the junction contained 8 bases not matched to a gene. CDR3 nucleotide sequence: TGTGCCAGCCTCAACCTAGCGGGGGGGTCCTCCTACAATGAGCAGTTCTTC. It yields the protein CASLNLAGGSSYNEQFF.

The chain carries TRBV2 and TRBJ1-6; no clear D. The germline V gene encodes CDR1 SNHLY and CDR2 FYNNEI. CDR3 length: 13 amino acids. The V end was cut by 8 bases, the J end by 7 bases, with 12 bases between. The CDR3 loop is CASGQATNSPLHF. Here the CDR3 DNA reads TGTGCCAGCGGGCAGGCTACGAATTCACCCCTCCACTTT.

The V and J genes are TRBV14 and TRBJ1-2, with D possibly being TRBD1 (6 bases). Trimming took off 0 bases at V and 8 bases at J, with 19 bases between the two ends. Germline assignment: CDR1 SGHDN and CDR2 FVKESK. The CDR3 spans 16 residues. The CDR3 coding sequence is TGTGCCAGCAGCCAAGACCCCCTGGGACATAGGACAGGCTACACCTTC. It encodes CASSQDPLGHRTGYTF.

The CDR3 DNA is TGTGCCACCAGCAGGGTGGGGGTCGCTGAAGCTTTCTTT. Translated, it gives CATSRVGVAEAFF. The chain combines TRBV15 with TRBJ1-1; perhaps TRBD1 as D (5 bases). This CDR3 is built from 13 residues. Deletions cut 3 bases from V and 6 bases from J, with 11 bases between. Germline CDR1 LNHNV, CDR2 YYDKDF (reference sequence). Based on the CDR3 plus reference TRBV15 and TRBJ1-1, the full variable domain is DAMVIQNPRYQVTQFGKPVTLSCSQTLNHNVMYWYQQKSSQAPKLLFHYYDKDFNNEADTPDNFQSRRPNTSFCFLDIRSPGLGDTAMYLCATSRVGVAEAFFGQGTRLTVV.

The rearrangement uses TRBV20-1 and TRBJ2-5, with a tentative D call TRBD2 (6 bases). Germline V gives CDR1 DFQATT, CDR2 SNEGSKA (reference sequence). This CDR3 contains 11 residues. V shed 3 bases and J shed 11 bases, with 13 bases lying between them. CDR3 sequence reads: CSASWGEEQYF. The DNA for the CDR3 is TGCAGTGCTAGCTGGGGGGAGGAGCAGTACTTC.

This chain connects TRBV9 to TRBJ2-7, with 8 bases identical to TRBD1. J lost 2 bases, V lost 0 bases, and 4 bases had no gene match. The CDR3 has 15 amino acids. CDR1 is SGDLS, CDR2 YYNGEE, per germline. CDR3 region: CASSVETGVAYEQYF. The CDR3 DNA reads as TGTGCCAGCAGCGTAGAGACAGGGGTTGCCTACGAGCAGTACTTC. The entire variable domain, with the rest obtained from reference TRBV9 and TRBJ2-7, is as follows: DSGVTQTPKHLITATGQRVTLRCSPRSGDLSVYWYQQSLDQGLQFLIQYYNGEERAKGNILERFSAQQFPDLHSELNLSSLELGDSALYFCASSVETGVAYEQYFGPGTRLTVT.

A remark on this clonotype: No conserved phenylalanine or tryptophan ends this CDR3, so it is likely a read error. This rearrangement joins TRBV27 to TRBJ1-2; D is unresolved. From germline, CDR1 is MNHEY and CDR2 SMNVEV (reference sequence). The CDR3 covers 14 residues. Trimming took off 3 bases at V and 1 base at J, with 9 bases between the two ends. The CDR3 sequence: CASSFDRLNYGYTL. CDR3 in DNA: TGTGCCAGCAGTTTTGACCGTCTTAACTATGGCTACACCTTA.

This sequence joins TRBV4-1 and TRBJ2-7; D gene ambiguous. The DNA end lines up better with TRBJ2-5; the J call may be wrong. CDR1 and CDR2 (germline): MGHRA, YSYEKL. The CDR3 consists of 13 residues. CDR3 residues: CASSRLWLETQYF. The CDR3 region has the DNA TGCGCCAGCAGCCGACTCTGGTTGGAGACCCAGTACTTC.

This chain links TRBV6-2 or TRBV6-3 with TRBJ2-7; the match to TRBD1 covers 8 bases. This CDR3 comprises 13 residues. Germline V gene data show CDR1 as MNHEY and CDR2 as SVGEGT. The CDR3 DNA reads TGTGCACACTCGACAGGGGACTCCTACGAGCAGTACTTC. This sequence encodes CAHSTGDSYEQYF.

This chain uses TRBV4-1 with TRBJ1-2; D ambiguous. Germline lookup yields CDR1 MGHRA and CDR2 YSYEKL. V was trimmed by 1 base and J by 0 bases, leaving 9 bases between them. This CDR3 has 15 amino acids. The CDR3, as DNA: TGCGCCAGCAGCCAAGTAGGGCAGTCTAACTATGGCTACACCTTC. This encodes CASSQVGQSNYGYTF.

J is TRBJ2-7 and V is TRBV14; D assignment may be TRBD1 or TRBD2 (5 bases each). CDR1 and CDR2 from the germline V gene are SGHDN and FVKESK. Trimming left V 1 base short and J 4 bases short, with 14 bases between. The CDR3 has 15 amino acids. The CDR3, as DNA: TGTGCCAGCAGCCAAGCCGGGGCAGCACCATACGAGCAGTACTTC. Its protein is CASSQAGAAPYEQYF.

This clonotype was found a few times. V is TRBV20-1 and J is TRBJ2-5, with D perhaps assigned TRBD1 or TRBD2 (6 bases each). This CDR3 has 14 amino acids. Trimming removed 4 bases from V and 5 bases from J, with 17 bases in between. The germline V gene has CDR1 DFQATT and CDR2 SNEGSKA (reference sequence). CDR3 amino acids: CSANTGGRTETQYF. In nucleotides, the CDR3 is TGCAGTGCTAATACCGGGGGCCGAACGGAGACCCAGTACTTC.

This clonotype has just one count. The V call is TRBV11-2, the J call TRBJ2-7; the match to TRBD1 covers 7 bases. The CDR3 loop spans 12 amino acids. From germline, CDR1 is SGHAT and CDR2 FQNNGV. V lost 6 bases and J lost 9; bases outside the gene matches: 8. CDR3 nucleotides: TGTGCCAGCAGTCTAACAGGGGAGCCGCAGTACTTC. Translation: CASSLTGEPQYF.

This chain connects TRBV2 to TRBJ2-1, with D possibly TRBD2 on 6 matching bases. Germline V lookup: CDR1 SNHLY, CDR2 FYNNEI. There are 16 residues in the CDR3. The V gene lost 9 bases and the J gene lost 2 bases, with 20 bases spanning the gap. The CDR3 coding sequence is TGTGCCAGATCAACGCGGGACTCACGGGCCTACAATGAGCAGTTCTTC. It yields the protein CARSTRDSRAYNEQFF.

This clonotype was seen repeatedly, ten times or more. This chain connects TRBV7-2 to TRBJ2-5, with D perhaps given as TRBD1 or TRBD2 (7 bases each). The CDR3 consists of 13 residues. Germline-derived CDR1 and CDR2 are SGHTA and FQGNSA. The V end was cut by 5 bases, the J end by 4 bases, with 11 bases between. The CDR3 sequence: CASSARGGETQYF. CDR3 DNA sequence: TGTGCCAGCAGCGCCAGGGGGGGAGAGACCCAGTACTTC.

This clonotype has only one observation. V is TRBV7-2 and J is TRBJ2-2; D is unclear. Trimming took off 2 bases at V and 6 bases at J, with 13 bases between the two ends. CDR3 length: 15 amino acids. CDR1 and CDR2 from the germline V gene are SGHTA and FQGNSA. CDR3 residues: CASSLSGIGAGELFF. Here the CDR3 DNA reads TGTGCCAGCAGCTTATCCGGTATTGGGGCCGGGGAGCTGTTTTTT.

The V call is TRBV23-1, the J call TRBJ2-1; no clear D gene. TRBV23-1 is an ORF; its function is uncertain. CDR3 length equals 17 residues. Between the trimmed V and J ends, which lost 3 bases and 3 bases, there was a span of 18 bases. CDR3 region: CASSQKAQRRYYNEQFF. DNA for the CDR3: TGCGCCAGCAGTCAGAAAGCGCAGAGACGGTACTACAATGAGCAGTTCTTC.

The chain joins TRBV25-1 to TRBJ2-7; TRBD1 might be the D (5 bases). V lost 3 bases and J lost 4, with 13 bases in between. This CDR3 comprises 14 residues. Germline V gene lookup returns CDR1 MGHDK and CDR2 SYGVNS. The CDR3 region is CASSDRLGAYEQYF. The CDR3 DNA is TGTGCCAGCAGTGACAGACTTGGGGCTTACGAGCAGTACTTC.

This clonotype has just a few counts. The chain carries TRBV15 and TRBJ2-7; TRBD1 matches 8 bases. The CDR3 has 14 residues. V shed 3 bases and J 3 bases; nucleotides not matched to a gene: 4. Looked up from germline, CDR1 is LNHNV and CDR2 is YYDKDF (reference sequence). The CDR3 loop reads CATSSRTGHYEQYF. The CDR3 DNA follows: TGTGCCACCAGCAGTAGGACAGGGCACTACGAGCAGTACTTC. Supplemented by reference TRBV15 and TRBJ2-7, the full variable domain reads DAMVIQNPRYQVTQFGKPVTLSCSQTLNHNVMYWYQQKSSQAPKLLFHYYDKDFNNEADTPDNFQSRRPNTSFCFLDIRSPGLGDTAMYLCATSSRTGHYEQYFGPGTRLTVT.